The 14 T cell receptor beta chains below come from one sample, sequenced in a study of blood T cell repertoires in COVID-19. The method was immunoSEQ multiplex PCR; TCRdb's version includes in-frame clones alone and lacks a portion of them. The sample carries some 140,000 clones, around 84% recorded once. The sequenced sample consisted of PBMCs or T cells enriched from blood (not recorded which). These TCRs come from a man aged 35 to 55 with acute COVID-19.

This clone was recorded only once. The rearrangement uses TRBV5-1 and TRBJ2-3; unclear D gene. CDR1 SGHRS and CDR2 YFSETQ come from the germline V gene. The V gene lost 4 bases and the J gene lost 6 bases, with 9 bases spanning the gap. The CDR3 extends over 12 amino acids. CDR3 coding DNA: TGCGCCAGCAGCGTGCAGGTGGATACGCAGTATTTT. Its translation is CASSVQVDTQYF.

CDR3 loop: CASSLQGAGGYTF. The CDR3 region has the DNA TGTGCCAGCAGCTTACAGGGGGCGGGTGGCTACACCTTC. This chain connects TRBV5-6 to TRBJ1-2; 9 bases align to TRBD1. The V gene's germline CDR1 is SGHDT and CDR2 YYEEEE. This CDR3 region has 13 residues. The V segment lost 2 bases and the J segment 7 bases; nucleotides outside the gene matches: 3.

V usage is TRBV18 and J usage is TRBJ2-7, with 12 bases lining up with TRBD1. Germline V gives CDR1 KGHSH, CDR2 LQKENI. The CDR3 has 17 residues. Unmatched junction bases numbered 10, after V lost 3 bases and J lost 4 bases. This chain's CDR3 is CASSPSPGQGAEYEQYF. CDR3 sequence (DNA): TGTGCCAGCTCACCCTCACCGGGACAGGGGGCGGAATACGAGCAGTACTTC.

The chain uses TRBV7-2 and TRBJ2-1, with a possible D match to TRBD1 (6 bases). CDR1 is SGHTA and CDR2 is FQGNSA in the germline V gene. This CDR3 comprises 15 residues. The V end lost 5 bases, the J end lost 8 bases, and 19 bases lay between the germline ends. This CDR3 reads CASSPTMDSSHEQFF. In DNA form, the CDR3 reads TGTGCCAGCAGCCCGACAATGGACAGCAGTCATGAGCAGTTCTTC. The full variable domain, in which reference TRBV7-2 and TRBJ2-1 provide the parts outside the CDR3, is GAGVSQSPSNKVTEKGKDVELRCDPISGHTALYWYRQSLGQGLEFLIYFQGNSAPDKSGLPSDRFSAERTGGSVSTLTIQRTQQEDSAVYLCASSPTMDSSHEQFFGPGTRLTVL.

The chain recombines TRBV9 with TRBJ1-1; no firm D call. The CDR3 runs 17 residues. From germline, CDR1 is SGDLS and CDR2 YYNGEE. V lost 5 bases and J lost 1, with 21 bases in between. CDR3 sequence reads: CASSPAQPGGRNTEAFF. As DNA, the CDR3 is TGTGCCAGCAGTCCCGCGCAGCCGGGAGGAAGGAACACTGAAGCTTTCTTT. The full variable domain, rest sourced from reference TRBV9 and TRBJ1-1, is DSGVTQTPKHLITATGQRVTLRCSPRSGDLSVYWYQQSLDQGLQFLIQYYNGEERAKGNILERFSAQQFPDLHSELNLSSLELGDSALYFCASSPAQPGGRNTEAFFGQGTRLTVV.

The chain carries TRBV27 and TRBJ2-7; perhaps TRBD2 as D (5 bases). This CDR3 region has 13 residues. The V gene lost 5 bases and the J gene lost 7 bases, with 15 bases spanning the gap. Looked up from germline, CDR1 is MNHEY and CDR2 is SMNVEV (reference sequence). Here the CDR3 DNA reads TGTGCCAGCAGTCCTGGGAGTGGTCGAGAGCAGTACTTC. It specifies CASSPGSGREQYF.

CDR3 nucleotides: TGTGCCAGTCGGGATTCTAACTATGGCTACACCTTC. It specifies CASRDSNYGYTF. This chain uses TRBV6-5 with TRBJ1-2, with no clear D. Germline CDR1 is MNHEY and CDR2 is SVGAGI. CDR3 size: 12 residues. The ends were cut back, 9 bases at V and 0 bases at J, with 8 bases in the middle.

V usage is TRBV14 and J usage is TRBJ1-3; D remains unclear. CDR1 SGHDN and CDR2 FVKESK come from the germline V gene. The V and J ends lost 9 bases and 2 bases respectively, with 11 bases between them. This CDR3 has 13 amino acids. The CDR3 nucleotides are TGTGCCAGTCCCCGGTTCCCTGGAAACACCATATATTTT. Its translation: CASPRFPGNTIYF.

The chain uses TRBV3-1 (or the pseudogene TRBV3-2) and TRBJ1-2; TRBD1 matches at 7 bases. This CDR3 has 13 residues. In germline, CDR1 is LGHDT, CDR2 YNNKEL (reference sequence). The V segment lost 5 bases and the J segment 4 bases; nucleotides outside the gene matches: 4. CDR3 amino acids: CASSAGGGYGYTF. The DNA for the CDR3 is TGTGCCAGCAGCGCAGGGGGAGGCTATGGCTACACCTTC.

This chain connects TRBV19 to TRBJ1-1; D is uncertain. This CDR3 is 12 amino acids long. Trimming left V 1 base short and J 5 bases short, with 5 bases between. The germline V gene has CDR1 LNHDA and CDR2 SQIVND (reference sequence). CDR3 nucleotide sequence: TGTGCCAGTAGTATAGGGGCAACTGAAGCTTTCTTT. This codes for CASSIGATEAFF.

This CDR3 reads CASSETTTGEAYNSPLHF. CDR3 DNA sequence: TGTGCCAGCAGTGAAACAACAACAGGGGAGGCCTATAATTCACCCCTCCACTTT. This chain links TRBV6-1 with TRBJ1-6; 7 bases align to TRBD1. This CDR3 region has 18 residues. Germline CDR1 is MNHNS and CDR2 is SASEGT. Losses at the gene ends were 2 bases for V and 2 bases for J; bases not matched to a gene: 9.

The V gene is TRBV15, the J gene TRBJ1-5, with 8 bases lining up with TRBD1. CDR1 and CDR2 from the germline V gene are LNHNV and YYDKDF (reference sequence). This CDR3 region has 15 residues. The trim removed 3 bases at V and 6 bases at J, leaving 7 bases unmatched. The CDR3 bases are TGTGCCACCAGCAGGACAGGGGAGGAGAGTCAGCCCCAGCATTTT. It is translated as CATSRTGEESQPQHF.

DNA of the CDR3: TGTGCCAGCAGCTTCGGAGAGGGGGCTCCTGAAGCTTTCTTT. Translation: CASSFGEGAPEAFF. The J gene is TRBJ1-1, the V gene TRBV11-3; 7 bases agree with TRBD1. V lost 3 bases and J lost 6; bases outside the gene matches: 7. The CDR3 totals 14 residues. The germline V gene encodes CDR1 SGHNT and CDR2 YENEEA.

CDR3 in DNA: TGTGCCAGCAGTCTTATGATCGGGGAAGCTTTCTTT. Translation: CASSLMIGEAFF. This rearrangement joins TRBV14 to TRBJ1-1; no clear D. The CDR3 contains 12 residues. Germline CDR1 is SGHDN and CDR2 is FVKESK. Between the trimmed V and J ends, which lost 6 bases and 8 bases, there was a span of 13 bases.